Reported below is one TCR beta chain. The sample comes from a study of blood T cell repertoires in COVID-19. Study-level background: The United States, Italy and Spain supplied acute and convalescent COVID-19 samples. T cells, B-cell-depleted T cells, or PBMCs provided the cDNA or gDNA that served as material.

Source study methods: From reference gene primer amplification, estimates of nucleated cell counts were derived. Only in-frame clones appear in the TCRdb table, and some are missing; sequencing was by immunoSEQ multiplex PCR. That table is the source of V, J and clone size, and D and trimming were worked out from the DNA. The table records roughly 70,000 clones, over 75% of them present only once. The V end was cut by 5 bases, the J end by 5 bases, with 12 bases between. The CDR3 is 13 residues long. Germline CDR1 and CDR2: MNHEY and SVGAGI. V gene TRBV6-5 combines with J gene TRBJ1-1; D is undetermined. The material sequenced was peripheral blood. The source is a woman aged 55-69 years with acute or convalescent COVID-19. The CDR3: CASSLSGRTEAFF. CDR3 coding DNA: TGTGCCAGCAGTCTCTCGGGGAGGACTGAAGCTTTCTTT.